This TCR beta chain was captured by sequencing in a study of control samples from healthy donors and cancer patients. Germline V gene lookup returns CDR1 SNHLY and CDR2 FYNNEI. Trimming shortened V by 7 bases and J by 3 bases, and 13 bases separated the two germline ends. The CDR3 loop spans 14 amino acids. This clone appeared a single time. Libraries were prepared by immunoSEQ multiplex PCR; TCRdb keeps only in-frame clonotypes and omits some of them. The profile shows 100,000 to 150,000 clones, roughly 90% of them singletons. The TCR originated in a man aged 40-55 years in good health. Sequencing was performed on blood. The chain has TRBV2 and TRBJ1-3, with D unclear. The CDR3 region has the DNA TGTGCCAGCACTCACAGCGAAGGTGGAAACACCATATATTTT. Protein: CASTHSEGGNTIYF.